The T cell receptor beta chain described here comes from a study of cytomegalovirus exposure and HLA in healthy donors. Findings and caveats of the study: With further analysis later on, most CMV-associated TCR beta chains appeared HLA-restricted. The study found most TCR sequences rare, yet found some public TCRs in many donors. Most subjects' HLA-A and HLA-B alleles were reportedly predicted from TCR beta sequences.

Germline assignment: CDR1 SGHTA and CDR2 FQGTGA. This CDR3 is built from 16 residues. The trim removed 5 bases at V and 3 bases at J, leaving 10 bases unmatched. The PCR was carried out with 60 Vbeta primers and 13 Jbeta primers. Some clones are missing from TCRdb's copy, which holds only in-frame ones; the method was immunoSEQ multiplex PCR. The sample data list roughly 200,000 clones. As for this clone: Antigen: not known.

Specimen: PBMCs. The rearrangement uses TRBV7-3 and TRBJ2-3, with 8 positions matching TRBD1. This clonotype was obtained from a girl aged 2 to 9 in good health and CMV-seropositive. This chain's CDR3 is CASSLSGQGGTDTQYF. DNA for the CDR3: TGTGCCAGCAGCCTCTCTGGACAGGGTGGAACAGATACGCAGTATTTT.